Here is one TCR beta chain with its context. Its antigen is undetermined. This specimen belongs to a study of T-cell reconstitution after alpha-beta-depleted transplantation in children. This CDR3 comprises 12 residues. CDR1 SGHDN and CDR2 FVKESK come from the germline V gene. V was pared by 5 bases and J by 12 bases, with 11 bases between. Whole-study findings and limits: After one year, T-cell counts and TCRbeta diversity mostly came from new T cells.

Researchers prepared the TCRbeta library using unique molecular identifiers, the study reports. TCRdb redid the calling of the PCR reads with MiXCR, one entry per CDR3 protein. Of 600,000 or so distinct CDR3 sequences in the sample, about 23% were seen once. V gene TRBV14 combines with J gene TRBJ1-6; possibly TRBD1 for D (5 bases). Material: PBMCs, mostly from graft donor cells, obtained 360 days after TCRalphabeta/CD19-depleted stem cell transplant. The receptor was derived from a boy under two years old who had a stem cell transplant for acute myeloid leukemia, so the T cells may come from the graft donor. The CDR3 DNA follows: TGTGCCAGCAGCAAAACCGGGGGACCCCTCCACTTT. It encodes CASSKTGGPLHF.